This is a list of T cell receptor beta chains from one sample in a study of T cell responses to AZD1222 COVID-19 vaccine. Here immunoSEQ multiplex PCR was the method, and the copy in TCRdb shows in-frame clones only, minus some. The sample has approximately 200,000 clones, 85% to 90% seen once. The sequences come from peripheral blood, collected on day 0 of MenACWY control vaccination. Receptors were obtained from an adult in good health. The CDR3 runs from the conserved cysteine through the conserved F or W. The D gene is left open where the match is weak. Clone size appears in some rows only: once, few, many, or a class for an expanded clone.

d_call,j_call,clone_size,v_call,cdr3_nt,cdr3_aa
TRBD1,TRBJ2-5,-,TRBV28,TGTGCCAGCAGTTCGACAGGGGGCGGAGAGACCCAGTACTTC,CASSSTGGGETQYF
-,TRBJ2-5,-,TRBV10-3,TGTGCCATCAGTGGAGGGGGGCAAGAGACCCAGTACTTC,CAISGGGQETQYF
-,TRBJ2-2,-,TRBV30,TGTGCCTGGATTTTTACCGGGGAGCTGTTTTTT,CAWIFTGELFF
-,TRBJ2-7,once,TRBV5-1,TGCGCCAGCAGCCAGACCGCTACCTACGAGCAGTACTTC,CASSQTATYEQYF
TRBD2,TRBJ2-2,-,TRBV2,TGTGCCAGCAGGGAACTAGCGGGGGTGTCCGGGGAGCTGTTTTTT,CASRELAGVSGELFF
-,TRBJ2-5,-,TRBV11-2,TGTGCCAGCAGCTTAGGCGGGCAGCAAACCCAGTACTTC,CASSLGGQQTQYF
-,TRBJ1-1,-,TRBV7-2,TGTGCCAGCAGCTTAGAGGTAGGCAGGGGTGAAGCTTTCTTT,CASSLEVGRGEAFF
-,TRBJ2-7,-,TRBV7-2,TGTGCCAGCAGCCCGAGGGGATTGAACTACGAGCAGTACTTC,CASSPRGLNYEQYF
TRBD1,TRBJ1-1,few,TRBV30,TGTGCCTGGAGAACAGGGGGTGCAACTGAAGCTTTCTTT,CAWRTGGATEAFF
-,TRBJ1-1,-,TRBV7-3,TGTGCCAGCAGCCGTGACAGGAACACTGAAGCTTTCTTT,CASSRDRNTEAFF
TRBD2,TRBJ2-3,-,TRBV7-9,TGTGCCAGCAGCTTGCGGTGGGGGAGGGCCCCCGGCACAGATACGCAGTATTTT,CASSLRWGRAPGTDTQYF
TRBD1,TRBJ2-7,-,TRBV7-6,TGTGCCAGCAGCAACCAGGGGGCAAAATCCTACGAGCAGTACTTC,CASSNQGAKSYEQYF